This entry lists 8 T cell receptor beta chains sequenced from one sample in a study of blood T cell repertoires in COVID-19 (dated by TCRdb to the early 2020s). The protocol used for the library was the immunoSEQ multiplex PCR assay. TCRdb limited this immuneACCESS table to in-frame rearrangements with V and J called. A share of clones is missing; checked studies link under half to unresolved V genes, and the rest is unexplained. This sample gives about 180,000 clones in total; 80% to 90% of them show up just once. The ten most abundant clones make up about 2.1% of the sample. The sequenced material came from peripheral blood. The source is a man aged 18 to 29 who had recovered from COVID-19.

Regarding this clone: The junction differs from germline at one of its ends, possibly a read error. This sequence joins TRBV5-4 and TRBJ2-1, with TRBD2 matching over 14 bases. The CDR3 is 15 residues long. From germline, CDR1 is SGHNT and CDR2 YYREEE (reference sequence). CDR3 DNA sequence: TGTGCCAGCAGCCTGGGGACTAGCGGGAGAGGTGGGGGGATCTTC. Protein product: CASSLGTSGRGGGIF.

The CDR3 spells CASSSYRNYGYTF. The CDR3 DNA reads as TGTGCCAGCAGCTCCTACAGAAACTATGGCTACACCTTC. V is TRBV7-9 and J is TRBJ1-2, with unresolved D. V shed 4 bases and J shed 2 bases, with 8 bases lying between them. In germline, CDR1 is SEHNR, CDR2 FQNEAQ (reference sequence). The CDR3 sequence is 13 residues long. Looking up the rest from reference TRBV7-9 and TRBJ1-2 gives the full variable domain: DTGVSQNPRHKITKRGQNVTFRCDPISEHNRLYWYRQTLGQGPEFLTYFQNEAQLEKSRLLSDRFSAERPKGSFSTLEIQRTEQGDSAMYLCASSSYRNYGYTFGSGTRLTVV.

The chain links TRBV24-1 to TRBJ1-2; TRBD1 might be the D (5 bases). The CDR3 is 14 amino acids. V gave up 4 bases and J gave up 4 bases, with 12 bases separating them. Per the germline V gene, CDR1 is KGHDR and CDR2 is SFDVKD. This CDR3 is CATSDQGFPYGYTF. The CDR3 DNA reads as TGTGCCACCAGTGACCAGGGATTCCCCTATGGCTACACCTTC.

The rearrangement uses TRBV5-4 and TRBJ2-1, with 7 bases fitting TRBD2. Germline lookup yields CDR1 SGHNT and CDR2 YYREEE (reference sequence). The CDR3 is 13 amino acids. The V segment lost 4 bases and the J segment 8 bases; nucleotides outside the gene matches: 6. The CDR3 loop is CASSDGLEDEQFF. The CDR3, as DNA: TGTGCCAGCAGCGATGGACTAGAGGATGAGCAGTTCTTC. Variable domain in full (rest from reference TRBV5-4 and TRBJ2-1): ETGVTQSPTHLIKTRGQQVTLRCSSQSGHNTVSWYQQALGQGPQFIFQYYREEENGRGNFPPRFSGLQFPNYSSELNVNALELDDSALYLCASSDGLEDEQFFGPGTRLTVL.

The V and J genes are TRBV18 and TRBJ1-2; D remains unclear. The CDR3 is made up of 13 amino acids. Germline V gives CDR1 KGHSH, CDR2 LQKENI. V lost 2 bases and J 9 bases, leaving 13 bases between the germline ends. CDR3 sequence reads: CASSPDRGGRYTF. The CDR3 region has the DNA TGTGCCAGCTCACCAGATCGGGGTGGGCGCTACACCTTC.

This clone was seen just once. This chain links TRBV7-6 with TRBJ1-3; 7 positions match TRBD1. The germline CDR1 and CDR2 sequences are SGHVS and FNYEAQ. This CDR3 contains 18 residues. V shed 3 bases and J 8 bases; nucleotides not matched to a gene: 19. The CDR3 bases are TGTGCCAGCAGCTTGGAACTAATCGGGACAGCGGCCCCAGACACCATATATTTT. Protein: CASSLELIGTAAPDTIYF.

The chain couples TRBV5-4 to TRBJ2-2; D may be TRBD2 (6 bases). The V gene's germline CDR1 is SGHNT and CDR2 YYREEE (reference sequence). The CDR3 totals 13 residues. Trimming cost V 5 bases and J 4 bases, with 9 bases left between them. CDR3 protein: CASSWDFTGELFF. The CDR3 DNA follows: TGTGCCAGCAGTTGGGACTTCACCGGGGAGCTGTTTTTT.

The chain has TRBV1 and TRBJ2-7; the D segment call TRBD2 is taken from the table without a DNA check. TRBV1 is a known pseudogene. The CDR3 loop spans 14 amino acids. The CDR3 coding sequence is TGCACCAGCAGCCAAGCTCCGGGGGGCCACGAGCAGTACTTC. Translation gives CTSSQAPGGHEQYF.